This T cell receptor (beta chain) was obtained from a study of T cells after yellow fever vaccination. Overall study findings and caveats: FACS-sorted repertoires might harbor abundant contaminating clonotypes from the bulk population. Subsequent booster samples again held most clones from primary vaccination (roughly 95% CD4, 85% to 90% CD8).

V shed 0 bases, J shed 4 bases, and the junction held 4 bases outside the gene matches. CDR3 length equals 15 residues. CDR1 is MNHEY and CDR2 is SMNVEV in the germline V gene (reference sequence). 5'RACE template switching added a universal primer site and UMIs to TCR cDNA. MiXCR was run by TCRdb on the 5' RACE reads, yielding one entry per CDR3 protein. The sample lists just under 600,000 distinct CDR3 sequences; 13% were seen once. This clonotype was detected a few times. Its antigen is as yet unknown. This clonotype was sampled from a man aged 30 to 39 who received the YFV17D yellow fever vaccine. The specimen was PBMCs, collected on the day of the yellow fever booster vaccination. The chain joins TRBV27 to TRBJ2-3; TRBD2 matches at 7 bases. The CDR3 DNA follows: TGTGCCAGCAGTTTATCCGCTAGCGGCCCAGATACGCAGTATTTT. Translated, it gives CASSLSASGPDTQYF.